One and the same sample provided the 17 T cell receptor beta chains below, sequenced in a study of blood T cell repertoires in COVID-19. Clones were sequenced by immunoSEQ multiplex PCR, and TCRdb holds only the in-frame ones, with some missing. The data hold about 280,000 clones, with roughly 90% observed a single time. The sequencing sample was made of peripheral blood. The receptors come from a woman aged 25-40 years with COVID-19, enrolled during active disease.

V and J are TRBV9 and TRBJ2-2; no firm D call. The CDR3 length is 15 residues. Trimming cost V 5 bases and J 2 bases, with 13 bases left between them. The germline gives CDR1 SGDLS, CDR2 YYNGEE. CDR3 DNA sequence: TGTGCCAGCAGAATGACTGGGTCAAACACCGGGGAGCTGTTTTTT. Its translation is CASRMTGSNTGELFF.

The chain joins TRBV5-4 to TRBJ2-1, with D unclear. The V gene's germline CDR1 is SGHNT and CDR2 YYREEE (reference sequence). V lost 4 bases and J lost 10, with 21 bases in between. The CDR3 is made up of 15 amino acids. This chain's CDR3 is CASSLLVSSEIEQFF. The CDR3 DNA sequence: TGTGCCAGCAGCCTCCTCGTGAGCAGCGAGATAGAGCAGTTCTTC.

V gene TRBV6-6 combines with J gene TRBJ1-4; D ambiguous. V was trimmed by 7 bases and J by 0 bases, leaving 9 bases between them. Germline CDR1 MNHNY, CDR2 SVGAGI (reference sequence). The CDR3 is 14 amino acids. CDR3 nucleotides: TGTGCCAGCAAGAAAGCTACAACTAATGAAAAACTGTTTTTT. Protein sequence: CASKKATTNEKLFF.

In DNA form, the CDR3 reads TGTGCCAGCAGTTGGGACAGGGGGTATACGCAGTATTTT. Its protein product is CASSWDRGYTQYF. The chain carries TRBV28 and TRBJ2-3; 11 bases line up with TRBD1. This CDR3 contains 13 residues. With V trimmed by 4 bases and J by 7 bases, 1 base remained unmatched. Germline V gene data show CDR1 as MDHEN and CDR2 as SYDVKM.

The chain carries TRBV28 and TRBJ2-7; 12 nucleotides match TRBD2. The V and J ends lost 6 bases and 4 bases, in that order; junction bases with no gene match: 16. In germline, CDR1 is MDHEN, CDR2 SYDVKM. The CDR3 contains 18 residues. As DNA, the CDR3 is TGTGCCAGCAGAAGAATTGGAGGGACTAGCGGGTGGAAGTACGAGCAGTACTTC. Amino acids: CASRRIGGTSGWKYEQYF.

The chain uses TRBV10-1 and TRBJ2-7, with a tentative D call TRBD2 (7 bases). Trimming pared 4 bases from V and 2 bases from J, leaving 15 bases between. CDR1 and CDR2 from the germline V gene are WNHNN and SYGVQD (reference sequence). This CDR3 spans 15 amino acids. CDR3 loop: CASSGIGGRTYEQYF. In nucleotides, the CDR3 is TGCGCCAGCAGTGGTATCGGGGGGCGAACCTACGAGCAGTACTTC.

The V call is TRBV6-5, the J call TRBJ1-2, with D tentatively TRBD1 (5 bases). V lost 2 bases to trimming and J lost 8 bases, with 12 bases between them. This CDR3 spans 13 amino acids. CDR1 and CDR2 (germline): MNHEY, SVGAGI. The CDR3 region is CASSYRQGGGYTF. CDR3 bases: TGTGCCAGCAGTTACAGGCAGGGAGGAGGCTACACCTTC.

The chain carries TRBV5-1 and TRBJ2-2; TRBD2 matches at 7 bases. Germline V CDR1 and CDR2: SGHRS, YFSETQ. V gave up 3 bases and J gave up 2 bases; unmatched junction bases: 4. This CDR3 has 15 residues. Here the CDR3 reads CASSSSGGNTGELFF. The DNA for the CDR3 is TGCGCCAGCAGCTCTAGCGGAGGAAACACCGGGGAGCTGTTTTTT.

The V call is TRBV3-1 (or the pseudogene TRBV3-2), the J call TRBJ1-1, with TRBD1 matching 8 bases. Per the germline V gene, CDR1 is LGHDT and CDR2 is YNNKEL (reference sequence). The CDR3 covers 14 residues. With 7 bases clipped from V and 4 bases from J, the junction kept 8 bases outside the gene matches. The CDR3 DNA reads as TGTGCCAGCAACTACAGGGGGGAGGGCACTGAAGCTTTCTTT. The encoded protein is CASNYRGEGTEAFF.

The chain recombines TRBV7-6 with TRBJ2-1, with 11 bases that match TRBD2. The CDR3 sequence is 21 residues long. The V and J ends lost 5 bases and 5 bases, in that order; junction bases with no gene match: 23. Germline V CDR1 and CDR2: SGHVS, FNYEAQ. CDR3 nucleotide sequence: TGTGCCAGCAGCCTTAGGTCTAGCGTCGGACTAGCGGGCCATAAAAACAATGAGCAGTTCTTC. Translation gives CASSLRSSVGLAGHKNNEQFF.

This clone was counted between two and nine times. The chain employs TRBV28 and TRBJ2-6, with a tentative D call TRBD2 (5 bases). The CDR3 totals 17 residues. V shed 5 bases and J shed 2 bases, with 16 bases lying between them. Germline CDR1 reads MDHEN; CDR2 reads SYDVKM. CDR3 residues: CASSGGPSSTGANVLTF. The CDR3 region has the DNA TGTGCCAGCAGTGGCGGGCCGTCCTCCACTGGGGCCAACGTCCTGACTTTC.

The chain links TRBV28 to TRBJ2-7; D is uncertain. Germline loops: CDR1 MDHEN, CDR2 SYDVKM. The V end lost 4 bases, the J end lost 1 base, and 8 bases lay between the germline ends. This CDR3 is 13 amino acids long. CDR3 in DNA: TGTGCCAGCAGTTATATAGCATCCTACGAGCAGTACTTC. Residues: CASSYIASYEQYF.

V is TRBV28 and J is TRBJ1-2; 9 positions agree with TRBD1. This CDR3 region has 16 residues. The V segment lost 8 bases and the J segment 6 bases; nucleotides outside the gene matches: 16. Germline V gives CDR1 MDHEN, CDR2 SYDVKM. The CDR3 nucleotides are TGTGCCAGCGGATCTTCAATAGGGACAGGGACGGATGGCTACACCTTC. Residues: CASGSSIGTGTDGYTF.

The genes are TRBV6-2 or TRBV6-3 and TRBJ2-7, with D hard to call. The CDR3 runs 16 residues. V shed 3 bases and J shed 1 base, with 16 bases lying between them. CDR1 is MNHEY, CDR2 SVGEGT, per germline. The CDR3 DNA reads TGTGCCAGCAGTTATTCTCAGCGAAGGCTTTCCTACGAGCAGTACTTC. Translating gives CASSYSQRRLSYEQYF.

The chain uses TRBV14 and TRBJ2-5, with a possible D match to TRBD2 (5 bases). V lost 1 base, J lost 1 base, and 13 bases lay in between. Germline CDR1 is SGHDN and CDR2 is FVKESK. This CDR3 is built from 16 residues. As DNA, the CDR3 is TGTGCCAGCAGCCAAGCGGGGTGGGTGTCCCAAGAGACCCAGTACTTC. It encodes CASSQAGWVSQETQYF.

CDR3 loop: CASSLDGDRELNEQYF. CDR3 DNA: TGTGCCAGCAGCTTAGATGGGGACAGGGAGTTGAATGAGCAGTACTTC. This chain joins TRBV7-8 and TRBJ2-7; 9 bases align to TRBD1. After removal of 1 base from V and 7 bases from J, the junction contained 11 bases not matched to a gene. The V gene's germline CDR1 is SGHVS and CDR2 FQNEAQ. The CDR3 covers 16 residues.

The chain couples TRBV10-3 to TRBJ1-4; TRBD1 agrees at 8 bases. The CDR3 is made up of 13 amino acids. The germline gives CDR1 ENHRY, CDR2 SYGVKD. J lost 1 base, V lost 8 bases, and 0 bases had no gene match. CDR3 bases: TGTGCCATCGGGACAGGAACTAATGAAAAACTGTTTTTT. Protein product: CAIGTGTNEKLFF.